This T cell receptor (beta chain) was found in a study of T-cell memory formation after mild COVID-19. TCRdb reprocessed the 5' RACE reads with MiXCR, giving one entry per CDR3 protein. This repertoire shows roughly 52,000 distinct CDR3 sequences, 9.5% found once; its top ten account for 1.2%. Germline CDR1 is LNHNV and CDR2 is YYDKDF (reference sequence). This CDR3 contains 12 residues. V shed 3 bases and J shed 7 bases, with 7 bases lying between them. Only a few counts were recorded for this clonotype. The sequence derives from a man between 18 and 29 years old who had mild COVID-19 (a few samples of this study predate the infection). Cell type and time point are not known. Sequenced material: PBMCs or a T cell subset sorted from them (not recorded which). The V call is TRBV15, the J call TRBJ1-3; no reliable D call. CDR3 in amino acids: CATSRRDNTIYF. The CDR3 coding sequence is TGTGCCACCAGCAGGAGAGACAACACCATATATTTT.